The rows below give T cell receptor beta chains drawn from one sample of a study of blood T cell repertoires in COVID-19. Using immunoSEQ multiplex PCR, the repertoire was profiled, and TCRdb retains in-frame clones only, with some absent. Among more than 100,000 clones, roughly 84% were seen once, and the ten largest hold nearly 4%. The sequenced sample consisted of PBMCs or T cells enriched from blood (not recorded which). Source of these receptors: a woman aged 25 to 45 who had recovered from COVID-19. The CDR3 runs from the conserved cysteine through the conserved F or W. Only some rows state a clone size, as once, few, many or a class for expanded clones.

length,V,size,J,CDR3
17,TRBV18,.,TRBJ2-7,CASSTNGAGGLSYEQYF
14,TRBV4-1,.,TRBJ1-1,CASSQADRNTEAFF
15,TRBV5-6,.,TRBJ2-7,CASSSLGGGTYEQYF
15,TRBV7-3,many,TRBJ2-7,CASSLMVGAGGEQYF
17,TRBV5-1,.,TRBJ2-1,CASSLSPSGGSGNEQFF
16,TRBV5-1,.,TRBJ2-5,CASSYIGTAEGETQYF
16,TRBV5-5,.,TRBJ2-5,CASSLVDRGIKETQYF
16,TRBV19,.,TRBJ1-6,CASMPQDRGNNSPLHF
14,TRBV27,.,TRBJ1-1,CASTRTGVNTEAFF
20,TRBV24-1,.,TRBJ2-6,CATSDPRAGQGITGANVLTF
15,TRBV28,.,TRBJ2-3,CASSLAGLNTDTQYF
13,TRBV19,once,TRBJ1-2,CASSRRQNYGYTF
15,TRBV4-3,.,TRBJ2-7,CASSQEEGSSYEQYF
16,TRBV28,.,TRBJ2-1,CASRVSGRALGSEQFF
18,TRBV5-6,.,TRBJ2-3,CASSVLGTSGRAGDTQYF
16,TRBV4-2,.,TRBJ1-4,CASSQVGPGQNEKLFF
13,TRBV6-5,.,TRBJ2-7,CASSFQASYEQYF
15,TRBV7-8,.,TRBJ1-1,CASSYGQGRNTEAFF
16,TRBV7-8,.,TRBJ2-1,CASSYGLAGGLYEQFF
10,TRBV20-1,.,TRBJ1-1,CSAKAGRAFF
12,TRBV5-1,once,TRBJ2-7,CASSLGGREQYF
14,TRBV30,.,TRBJ1-5,CAWSKDRRDQPQHF
11,TRBV10-3,.,TRBJ2-7,CATSHGYEQYF
11,TRBV6-5,.,TRBJ2-1,CASSYPGEQFF
15,TRBV18,.,TRBJ2-7,CASSPGQVGTYEQYF
15,TRBV19,.,TRBJ2-1,CASSQLAARYNEQFF
13,TRBV5-6,.,TRBJ1-4,CASSPGGYEKLFF
13,TRBV5-6,.,TRBJ2-1,CASSFTGMGEQFF
15,TRBV28,.,TRBJ2-1,CASSLSGTSYNEQFF
15,TRBV7-3,.,TRBJ2-2,CASSFSTGNTGELFF
15,TRBV7-3,.,TRBJ2-7,CASSSTPAGTYEQYF
14,TRBV7-2,.,TRBJ2-7,CASSQGGISYEQYF
16,TRBV7-2,.,TRBJ2-5,CASSLEGAGVKETQYF